One T cell receptor beta chain is described in this entry. These data originate in a study of shared clonotypes between healthy human individuals. Germline CDR1 SNHLY, CDR2 FYNNEI. With V trimmed by 5 bases and J by 1 base, 5 bases remained unmatched. The CDR3 loop spans 16 amino acids. Repertoires were generated with immunoSEQ multiplex PCR, while TCRdb's copy carries only in-frame clones and drops some. The sample has about 380,000 clones, just over 95% seen once; the top ten hold about 0.34%. Sequencing was done on a sample of memory CD8+ T cells sorted from blood. Subset in this sample: CD45RO+ cells pooled with CCR7-negative TemRA cells. The genes are TRBV2 and TRBJ1-2, with 12 bases lining up with TRBD1. This TCR came from a man aged 30 to 45 in good health. CDR3: CASSTGTGGVNYGYTF. CDR3 nucleotide sequence: TGTGCCAGCAGTACCGGGACAGGGGGCGTTAACTATGGCTACACCTTC.